The 8 T cell receptor beta chains reported below all come from one sample, sequenced in a study of a mutant IDH1 vaccine in newly diagnosed glioma. Profiling relied on immunoSEQ multiplex PCR, and the TCRdb table lists in-frame clones only, not all of them. The table shows approximately 92,000 clones, with 83% occurring only once. Time point reported: baseline, week 1 (first vaccination visit). Treatment specified: pre-vaccination baseline after standard-of-care therapy. The specimen comprised PBMCs, sampled from a glioma patient treated with radiotherapy, temozolomide or both. These receptors all stem from a woman between 45 and 60 years old with glioma.

This rearrangement joins TRBV27 to TRBJ2-7; 9 positions match TRBD1. Germline lookup yields CDR1 MNHEY and CDR2 SMNVEV (reference sequence). The V segment lost 2 bases and the J segment 4 bases; nucleotides outside the gene matches: 15. The CDR3 has 18 residues. The CDR3 sequence is CASSLISRYAGQGYEQYF. The CDR3 nucleotides are TGTGCCAGCAGTTTAATTTCCAGGTACGCGGGACAGGGATACGAGCAGTACTTC.

This clone has only one observation. The CDR3 sequence: CASSLADVSYEQYF. CDR3 in DNA: TGTGCCAGCAGCTTGGCAGACGTATCCTACGAGCAGTACTTC. The chain carries TRBV5-6 and TRBJ2-7; no clear D gene. The V end was cut by 0 bases, the J end by 1 base, with 8 bases between. The CDR3 covers 14 residues. The germline gives CDR1 SGHDT, CDR2 YYEEEE.

The chain is built from TRBV9 and TRBJ2-7; 10 bases are shared with TRBD1. CDR3 length equals 15 residues. V lost 1 base and J lost 4; bases outside the gene matches: 5. The V gene's germline CDR1 is SGDLS and CDR2 YYNGEE. CDR3 in DNA: TGTGCCAGCAGCGTAATGACAGGGGGCGTGTACGAGCAGTACTTC. Protein: CASSVMTGGVYEQYF.

The rearrangement links TRBV4-2 to TRBJ1-1; D remains unclear. V dropped 1 base and J dropped 2 bases, with 17 bases sitting between them. The CDR3 sequence is 17 residues long. Germline CDR1 LGHNA, CDR2 YNFKEQ. Written as DNA, the CDR3 is TGTGCCAGCAGCCAAGTGCAGGAGAACTTCAAAAACACTGAAGCTTTCTTT. Translation: CASSQVQENFKNTEAFF.

In DNA, the CDR3 is TGTGCCAGCAAGAGGGTCACCGGGGAGCTGTTTTTT. As protein: CASKRVTGELFF. The gene calls are TRBV2 and TRBJ2-2; the D gene is possibly TRBD2 (5 bases). The CDR3 totals 12 residues. V was cut by 7 bases and J by 4 bases, with 7 bases left in between. Germline-derived CDR1 and CDR2 are SNHLY and FYNNEI.

The CDR3 DNA reads TGTGCCAGTAGTATGGGGGACGGATTTGAGTCACCCCTCCACTTT. It codes for CASSMGDGFESPLHF. The chain uses TRBV19 and TRBJ1-6; perhaps TRBD1 as D (5 bases). The CDR3 is 15 amino acids. Germline V gene lookup returns CDR1 LNHDA and CDR2 SQIVND (reference sequence). The V end was cut by 3 bases, the J end by 10 bases, with 16 bases between.

V is TRBV7-2 and J is TRBJ2-5; 12 bases line up with TRBD2. This CDR3 is 14 amino acids long. With 1 base clipped from V and 12 bases from J, the junction kept 6 bases outside the gene matches. Germline assignment: CDR1 SGHTA and CDR2 FQGNSA. In DNA form, the CDR3 reads TGTGCCAGCAGCTTAGTGGCTAGCGGGGGGGCGGAGTACTTC. It codes for CASSLVASGGAEYF.

The V gene is TRBV4-2, the J gene TRBJ1-2; 12 positions match TRBD1. This CDR3 contains 18 residues. Germline-derived CDR1 and CDR2 are LGHNA and YNFKEQ. V was pared by 0 bases and J by 0 bases, with 5 bases of the junction left unmatched. The CDR3 DNA reads as TGTGCCAGCAGCCAAGATGGGACAGGGGGCGGCGCTAACTATGGCTACACCTTC. Amino acid sequence: CASSQDGTGGGANYGYTF.